This TCR beta chain derives from a study of regulatory T cells in long-lasting Graves disease. Overall study results and limits: Persistent Graves' patients showed reduced TCR diversity versus newly diagnosed patients. Segments TRBV28, TRBJ1-2 and TRBJ2-5 showed preferential usage in persistent disease.

Arm-PCR of CDR3 regions with iRepertoire HTBI primers generated TCR beta libraries. TCRdb used MiXCR to reprocess the multiplex PCR reads, holding one entry per CDR3 protein. The sample yields over 450,000 distinct CDR3 sequences, approximately 12% seen once. This clonotype has more than one count but fewer than ten. Its antigen is as yet unknown. V gave up 2 bases and J gave up 3 bases, with 5 bases separating them. This CDR3 contains 13 residues. Time point in this sample: newly diagnosed GD, antithyroid drugs for less than 3 months. Researchers made the TCR library from RNA that was extracted from PBMCs. These data also formed part of another study, on T cells in Graves' hyperthyroidism and ophthalmopathy. That source adds: Orbital computed tomography and thyroid ultrasound, together with serum TRAb and thyroxine and clinical symptoms, were used for diagnoses. The model predicted ophthalmopathy a median roughly 6.3 months before onset.

The source material was peripheral blood mononuclear cells (PBMCs), sampled at new diagnosis, from a patient treated with antithyroid drugs. The J gene is TRBJ1-3, the V gene TRBV12-3 or TRBV12-4; D not certain. This TCR was recovered from a woman in her 30s with Graves disease. CDR3: CASSLYFGNTIYF. The CDR3 coding sequence is TGTGCCAGCAGTTTATACTTTGGAAACACCATATATTTT.